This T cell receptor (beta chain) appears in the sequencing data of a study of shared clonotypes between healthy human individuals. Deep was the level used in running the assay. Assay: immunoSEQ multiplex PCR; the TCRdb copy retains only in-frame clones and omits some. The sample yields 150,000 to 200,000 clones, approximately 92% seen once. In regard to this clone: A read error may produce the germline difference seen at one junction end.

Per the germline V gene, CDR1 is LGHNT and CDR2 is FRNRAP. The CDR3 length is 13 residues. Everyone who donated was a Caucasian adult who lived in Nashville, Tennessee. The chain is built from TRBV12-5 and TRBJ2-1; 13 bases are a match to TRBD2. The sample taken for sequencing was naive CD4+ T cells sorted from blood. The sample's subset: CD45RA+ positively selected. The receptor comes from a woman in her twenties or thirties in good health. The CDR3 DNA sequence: TGTGCTAGTGGTTTGGAACCGGGACTAGCGGGACTCTTC. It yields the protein CASGLEPGLAGLF.